Presented here are 6 T cell receptor beta chains from one specimen sequenced in a study of cytomegalovirus exposure and HLA in healthy donors. Primers for the PCR totalled 60 Vbeta and 13 Jbeta. Profiling relied on immunoSEQ multiplex PCR, and the TCRdb table lists in-frame clones only, not all of them. The sample has some 200,000 clones, 73% seen once. The sequenced material came from PBMCs. Every receptor here comes from a young woman in good health and CMV-seronegative.

This clone was counted a single time. This sequence joins TRBV5-6 and TRBJ2-7, with TRBD1 matching 11 bases. CDR3 size: 15 residues. V trimming: 4 bases; J trimming: 6 bases; junction bases outside the gene matches: 9. Germline lookup yields CDR1 SGHDT and CDR2 YYEEEE. CDR3: CASSRVSGTGGEQYF. CDR3 DNA sequence: TGTGCCAGCAGCAGGGTGTCCGGGACAGGGGGCGAGCAGTACTTC.

The rearrangement links TRBV7-6 to TRBJ2-1, with 7 bases lining up with TRBD2. The V and J ends lost 5 bases and 9 bases, in that order; junction bases with no gene match: 16. The CDR3 is 16 residues long. The germline V gene encodes CDR1 SGHVS and CDR2 FNYEAQ. This CDR3 reads CASSASGLVVFGEQFF. The CDR3 bases are TGTGCCAGCAGCGCAAGTGGACTAGTAGTGTTCGGTGAGCAGTTCTTC.

The CDR3 loop is CASSIVGGRGNEQFF. As DNA, the CDR3 is TGTGCCAGTAGTATAGTCGGCGGGAGGGGCAATGAGCAGTTCTTC. V is TRBV19 and J is TRBJ2-1; 9 bases are a match to TRBD2. This CDR3 comprises 15 residues. Trimming cost V 1 base and J 6 bases; bases outside gene matches: 4. Per germline, CDR1 LNHDA and CDR2 SQIVND (reference sequence).

This chain links TRBV7-3 with TRBJ2-1; tentative D call: TRBD2 (6 bases). The CDR3 contains 14 residues. V was shortened by 5 bases and J by 1 base, with 9 bases between the two germline ends. Germline CDR1 reads SGHTA; CDR2 reads FQGTGA. The CDR3 loop is CASSPSGSYNEQFF. In DNA, the CDR3 is TGTGCCAGCAGCCCGAGCGGGTCCTACAATGAGCAGTTCTTC.

V is TRBV7-8 and J is TRBJ1-5; D is uncertain. V was shortened by 1 base and J by 7 bases, with 8 bases between the two germline ends. In germline, CDR1 is SGHVS, CDR2 FQNEAQ. The CDR3 is made up of 13 amino acids. This CDR3 reads CASSLGAGQPQHF. The CDR3 DNA reads as TGTGCCAGCAGCTTAGGGGCGGGCCAGCCCCAGCATTTT.

This clone was picked up a small number of times. The chain combines TRBV6-6 with TRBJ1-1; the D is unclear. The germline CDR1 and CDR2 sequences are MNHNY and SVGAGI (reference sequence). Trimming stripped 2 bases from V and 8 bases from J, with 6 bases between. The CDR3 sequence is 11 residues long. Written as DNA, the CDR3 is TGTGCCAGCAGTTACACGGGGGAAGCTTTCTTT. Translation: CASSYTGEAFF.